This TCR beta chain was retrieved from a study of blood T cells in healthy people across ages. Study outcomes and limitations: When one million T cells were used, diversity estimates were thought to be underestimates. A greater number of naive CD4+ cells and higher diversity distinguished long-lived donors from aged donors.

Comment on this clonotype: The antigen is unknown.

Germline lookup yields CDR1 SQVTM and CDR2 ANQGSEA. The germline V and J ends were trimmed by 6 bases and 4 bases, with 13 bases remaining between them. This CDR3 has 13 residues. Combining a sample-barcoded 5' primer with a J-beta primer mix, a second PCR ran for about 6 to 12 cycles. A single record per CDR3 protein comes from TCRdb applying MiXCR to the 5' RACE reads. The data contain 1,500,000 or so distinct CDR3 sequences, approximately 42% of them seen just once; the ten biggest clones take up around 4%. This TCR derives from a woman between 18 and 29 years old in good health. This rearrangement joins TRBV29-1 to TRBJ2-1, with a possible D match to TRBD2 (6 bases). Sequenced input: blood. The CDR3 sequence: CSVRGRGYNEQFF. In DNA, the CDR3 is TGCAGCGTCCGGGGGAGAGGGTACAATGAGCAGTTCTTC.